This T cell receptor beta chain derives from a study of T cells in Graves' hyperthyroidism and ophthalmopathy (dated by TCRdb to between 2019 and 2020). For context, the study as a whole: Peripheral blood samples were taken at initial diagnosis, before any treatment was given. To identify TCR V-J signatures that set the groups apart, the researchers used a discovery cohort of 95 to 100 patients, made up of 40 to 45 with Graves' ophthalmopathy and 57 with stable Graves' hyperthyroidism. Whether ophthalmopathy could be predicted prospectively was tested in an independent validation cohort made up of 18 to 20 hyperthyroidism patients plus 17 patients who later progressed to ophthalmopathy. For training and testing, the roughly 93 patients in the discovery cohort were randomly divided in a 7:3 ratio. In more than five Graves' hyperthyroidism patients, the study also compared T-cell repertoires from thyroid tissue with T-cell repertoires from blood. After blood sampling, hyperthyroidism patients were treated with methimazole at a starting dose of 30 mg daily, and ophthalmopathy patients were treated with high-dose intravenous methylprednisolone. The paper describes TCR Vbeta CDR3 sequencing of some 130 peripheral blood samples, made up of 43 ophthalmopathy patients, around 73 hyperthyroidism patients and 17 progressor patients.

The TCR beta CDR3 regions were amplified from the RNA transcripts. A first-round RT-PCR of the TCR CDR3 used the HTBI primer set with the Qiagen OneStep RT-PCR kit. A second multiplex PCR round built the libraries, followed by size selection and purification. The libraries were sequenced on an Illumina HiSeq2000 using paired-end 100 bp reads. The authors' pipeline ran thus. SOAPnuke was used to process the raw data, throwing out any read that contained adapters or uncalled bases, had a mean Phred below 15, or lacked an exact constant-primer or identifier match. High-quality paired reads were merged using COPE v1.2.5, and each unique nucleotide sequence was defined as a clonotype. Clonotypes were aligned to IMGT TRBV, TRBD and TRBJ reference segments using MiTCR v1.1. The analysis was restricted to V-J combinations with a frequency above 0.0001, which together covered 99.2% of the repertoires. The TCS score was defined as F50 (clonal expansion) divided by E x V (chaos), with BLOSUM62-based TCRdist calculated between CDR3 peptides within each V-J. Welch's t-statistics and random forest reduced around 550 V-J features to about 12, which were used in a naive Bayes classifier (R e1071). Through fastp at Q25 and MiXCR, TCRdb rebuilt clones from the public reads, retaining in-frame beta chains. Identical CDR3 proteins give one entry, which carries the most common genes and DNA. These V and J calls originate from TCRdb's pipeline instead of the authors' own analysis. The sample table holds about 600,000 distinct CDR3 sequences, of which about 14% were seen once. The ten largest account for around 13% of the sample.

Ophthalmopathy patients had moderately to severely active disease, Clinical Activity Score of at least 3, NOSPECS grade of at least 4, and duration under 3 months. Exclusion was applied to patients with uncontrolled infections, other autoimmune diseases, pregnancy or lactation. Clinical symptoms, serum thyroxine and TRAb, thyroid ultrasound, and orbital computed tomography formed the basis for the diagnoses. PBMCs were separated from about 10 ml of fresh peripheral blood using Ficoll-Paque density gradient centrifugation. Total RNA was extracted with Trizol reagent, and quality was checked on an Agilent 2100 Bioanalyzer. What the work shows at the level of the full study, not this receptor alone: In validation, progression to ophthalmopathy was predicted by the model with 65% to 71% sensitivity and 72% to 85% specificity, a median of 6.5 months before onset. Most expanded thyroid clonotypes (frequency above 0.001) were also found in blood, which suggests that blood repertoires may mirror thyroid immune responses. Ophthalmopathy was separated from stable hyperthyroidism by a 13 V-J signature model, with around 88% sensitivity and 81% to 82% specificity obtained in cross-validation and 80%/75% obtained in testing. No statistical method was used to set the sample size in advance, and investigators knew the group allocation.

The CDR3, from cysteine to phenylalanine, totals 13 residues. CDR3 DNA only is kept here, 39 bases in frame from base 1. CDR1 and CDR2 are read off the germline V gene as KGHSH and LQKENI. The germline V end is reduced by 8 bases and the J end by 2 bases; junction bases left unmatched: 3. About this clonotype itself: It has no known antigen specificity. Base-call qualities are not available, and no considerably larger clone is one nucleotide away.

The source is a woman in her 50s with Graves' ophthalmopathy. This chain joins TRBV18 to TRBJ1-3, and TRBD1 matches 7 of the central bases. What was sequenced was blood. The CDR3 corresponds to CASKTGTGNTIYF. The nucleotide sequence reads TGTGCCAGCAAGACAGGGACTGGAAACACCATATATTTT.